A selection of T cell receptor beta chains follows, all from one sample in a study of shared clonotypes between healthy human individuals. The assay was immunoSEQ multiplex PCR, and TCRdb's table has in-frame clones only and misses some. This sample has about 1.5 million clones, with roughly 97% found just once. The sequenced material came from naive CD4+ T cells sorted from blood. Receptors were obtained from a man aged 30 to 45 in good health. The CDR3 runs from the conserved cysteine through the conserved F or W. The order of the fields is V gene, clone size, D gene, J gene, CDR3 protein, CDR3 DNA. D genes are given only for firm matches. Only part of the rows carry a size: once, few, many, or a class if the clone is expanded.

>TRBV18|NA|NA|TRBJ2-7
CASSPQSLEQYF
TGTGCCAGCTCACCACAGTCTCTCGAGCAGTACTTC
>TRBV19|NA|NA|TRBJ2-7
CASSISGRGSYEQYF
TGTGCCAGTAGTATTAGTGGGAGAGGTTCCTACGAGCAGTACTTC
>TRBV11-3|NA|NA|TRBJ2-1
CASSSGLYNEQFF
TGTGCCAGCAGCTCAGGACTGTACAATGAGCAGTTCTTC
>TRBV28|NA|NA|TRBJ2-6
CASEVAGANVLTF
TGTGCCAGCGAGGTTGCTGGGGCCAACGTCCTGACTTTC
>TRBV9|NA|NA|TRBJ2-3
CASSVMAGYTDTQYF
TGTGCCAGCAGCGTAATGGCGGGTTACACAGATACGCAGTATTTT
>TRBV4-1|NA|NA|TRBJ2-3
CASSQVGSTDTQYF
TGCGCCAGCAGCCAAGTTGGAAGTACAGATACGCAGTATTTT
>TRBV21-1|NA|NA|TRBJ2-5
CASGRQYQETQYF
TGTGCCAGCGGTAGACAGTACCAAGAGACCCAGTACTTC
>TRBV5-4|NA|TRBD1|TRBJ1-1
CASSFADRGKTEAFF
TGTGCCAGCAGCTTTGCGGACAGGGGGAAAACTGAAGCTTTCTTT
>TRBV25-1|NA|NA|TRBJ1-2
CASSEGEDYGYTF
TGTGCCAGCAGTGAAGGGGAAGACTATGGCTACACCTTC
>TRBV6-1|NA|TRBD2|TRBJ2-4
CASSVDPAGVQNIQYF
TGTGCCAGCAGTGTGGATCCAGCGGGAGTCCAAAACATTCAGTACTTC
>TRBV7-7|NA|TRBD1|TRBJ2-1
CASSRRLRDRHEQFF
TGTGCCAGCAGCCGCCGTCTAAGGGACAGACATGAGCAGTTCTTC
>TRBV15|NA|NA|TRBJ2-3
CATSRDLRGDTQYF
TGTGCCACCAGCAGAGATCTAAGGGGAGATACGCAGTATTTT
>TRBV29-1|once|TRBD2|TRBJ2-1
CSDHGLAGVEQFF
TGCAGCGACCACGGACTAGCGGGAGTTGAGCAGTTCTTC
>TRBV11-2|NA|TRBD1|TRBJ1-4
CASSSTGEDEKLFF
TGTGCCAGCAGCTCTACAGGGGAGGATGAAAAACTGTTTTTT
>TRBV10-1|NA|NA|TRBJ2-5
CASSESRKEETQYF
TGCGCCAGCAGTGAGTCAAGGAAAGAAGAGACCCAGTACTTC
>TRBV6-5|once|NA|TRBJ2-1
CASSYSWGSEFF
TGTGCCAGCAGTTACTCCTGGGGGTCAGAGTTCTTC
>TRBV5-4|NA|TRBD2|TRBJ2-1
CASSPLERGNEQFF
TGTGCCAGCAGCCCCCTAGAGCGGGGCAATGAGCAGTTCTTC
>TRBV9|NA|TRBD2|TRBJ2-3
CASSVGLAPSTDTQYF
TGTGCCAGCAGCGTAGGACTAGCGCCTAGCACAGATACGCAGTATTTT
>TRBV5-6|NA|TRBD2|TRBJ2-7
CASSPKVGTSGRSSYEQYF
TGTGCCAGCAGCCCCAAGGTGGGGACTAGCGGAAGAAGCTCCTACGAGCAGTACTTC
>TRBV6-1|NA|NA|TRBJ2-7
CASSRGGLSSYEQYF
TGTGCCAGCAGTAGGGGGGGCTTGAGCTCCTACGAGCAGTACTTC
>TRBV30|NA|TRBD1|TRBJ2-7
CAWSVEDRFYEGQYF
TGTGCCTGGAGTGTAGAGGACAGGTTCTACGAGGGGCAGTACTTC
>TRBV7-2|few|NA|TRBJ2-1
CASSSQTSSYNEQFF
TGTGCCAGCAGCTCACAAACGAGCTCCTACAATGAGCAGTTCTTC
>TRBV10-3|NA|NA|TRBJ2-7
CAISALSYEQYF
TGTGCCATCAGTGCCCTCTCCTACGAGCAGTACTTC
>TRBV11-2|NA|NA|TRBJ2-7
CASSIDRVRGEQYF
TGTGCCAGCAGTATCGACCGGGTGCGGGGAGAGCAGTACTTC
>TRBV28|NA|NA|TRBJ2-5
CASSPWKGVETQYF
TGTGCCAGCAGCCCCTGGAAGGGAGTAGAGACCCAGTACTTC
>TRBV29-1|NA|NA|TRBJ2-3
CSVEDWGTPDTQYF
TGCAGCGTTGAAGATTGGGGGACCCCAGATACGCAGTATTTT
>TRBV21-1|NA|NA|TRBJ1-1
CASSMNTEAFF
TGTGCCAGCAGCATGAACACTGAAGCTTTCTTT
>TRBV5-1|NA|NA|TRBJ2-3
CASRNAITDTQYF
TGCGCCAGCAGAAACGCCATCACAGATACGCAGTATTTT
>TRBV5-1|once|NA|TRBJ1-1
CASSFFEPNTEAFF
TGCGCCAGCAGCTTTTTCGAACCGAACACTGAAGCTTTCTTT
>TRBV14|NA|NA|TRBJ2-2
CASSIRDSPGELFF
TGTGCCAGCAGCATACGGGATTCCCCCGGGGAGCTGTTTTTT
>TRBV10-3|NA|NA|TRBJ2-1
CAISEVPRNEQFF
TGTGCCATCAGTGAGGTCCCAAGGAATGAGCAGTTCTTC
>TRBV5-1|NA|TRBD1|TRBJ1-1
CASSRGQGGTEAFF
TGCGCCAGCAGCCGGGGACAGGGAGGCACTGAAGCTTTCTTT
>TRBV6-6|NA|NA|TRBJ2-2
CASSYTGMNTGELFF
TGTGCCAGCAGTTACACAGGGATGAACACCGGGGAGCTGTTTTTT
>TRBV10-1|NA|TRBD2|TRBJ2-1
CASSRLAGGPLGEQFF
TGCGCCAGCAGCAGACTAGCGGGAGGGCCATTAGGTGAGCAGTTCTTC
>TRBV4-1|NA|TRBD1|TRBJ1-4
CASSPGRDRGRGSEKLFF
TGCGCCAGCAGCCCGGGCCGGGACAGGGGGCGCGGGAGTGAAAAACTGTTTTTT
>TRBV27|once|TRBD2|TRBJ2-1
CASSFLGSLGAGGLHEQFF
TGTGCCAGCAGTTTTTTGGGGTCGCTGGGGGCGGGAGGGTTGCATGAGCAGTTCTTC
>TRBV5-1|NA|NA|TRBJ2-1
CASGSYNEQFF
TGCGCCAGCGGCTCCTACAATGAGCAGTTCTTC
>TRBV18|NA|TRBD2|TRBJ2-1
CASSPPLGLAKSSYNEQFF
TGTGCCAGCTCACCGCCTCTAGGACTAGCGAAAAGCTCCTACAATGAGCAGTTCTTC
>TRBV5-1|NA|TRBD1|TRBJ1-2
CASSFRGLKDGYTF
TGCGCCAGCAGCTTCAGGGGGTTAAAGGATGGCTACACCTTC
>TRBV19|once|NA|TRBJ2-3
CASSIVPGYGGSTDTQYF
TGTGCCAGTAGTATAGTCCCCGGGTATGGGGGGAGCACAGATACGCAGTATTTT
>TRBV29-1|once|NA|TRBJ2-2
CSVVGRLAGELFF
TGCAGCGTGGTAGGAAGGTTAGCCGGGGAGCTGTTTTTT
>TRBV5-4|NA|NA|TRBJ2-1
CASSFPQTTSYNEQFF
TGTGCCAGCAGCTTCCCCCAAACCACTTCCTACAATGAGCAGTTCTTC
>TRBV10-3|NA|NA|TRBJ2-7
CAISESLVYEQYF
TGTGCCATCAGTGAGTCCTTAGTGTACGAGCAGTACTTC
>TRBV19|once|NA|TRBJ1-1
CASRPRVPPKPNTEAFF
TGTGCCAGTAGGCCCAGGGTCCCCCCGAAACCGAACACTGAAGCTTTCTTT
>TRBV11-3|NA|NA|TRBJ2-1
CASSPGGPGSGEQFF
TGTGCCAGCAGCCCCGGTGGACCGGGTTCTGGTGAGCAGTTCTTC
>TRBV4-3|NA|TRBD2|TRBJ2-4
CASSQVGSGLTKNIQYF
TGCGCCAGCAGCCAAGTGGGTAGCGGGCTCACCAAAAACATTCAGTACTTC
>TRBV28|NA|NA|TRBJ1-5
CAIMWGQGNQPQHF
TGTGCCATCATGTGGGGGCAAGGCAATCAGCCCCAGCATTTT
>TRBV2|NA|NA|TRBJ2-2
CASSEALWTRRNTGELFF
TGTGCCAGCAGTGAAGCGCTGTGGACGCGAAGGAACACCGGGGAGCTGTTTTTT
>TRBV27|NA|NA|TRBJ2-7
CATTSSVGSYEQYF
TGTGCCACCACATCTAGCGTTGGCTCCTACGAGCAGTACTTC
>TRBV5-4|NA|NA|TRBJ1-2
CASSLNTGDGYTF
TGTGCCAGCAGCTTGAACACGGGGGATGGCTACACCTTC
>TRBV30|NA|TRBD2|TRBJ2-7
CAWSVSGGPYEQYF
TGTGCCTGGAGTGTGTCGGGAGGGCCCTACGAGCAGTACTTC
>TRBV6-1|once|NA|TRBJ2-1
CASSDTNPSEVRIDEQFF
TGTGCCAGCAGTGACACCAACCCCAGCGAGGTCCGTATTGATGAGCAGTTCTTC
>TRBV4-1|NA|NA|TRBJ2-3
CASSQEYGSSTDTQYF
TGCGCCAGCAGCCAAGAGTACGGTTCTAGCACAGATACGCAGTATTTT
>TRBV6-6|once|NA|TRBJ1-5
CASRADTGVYQPQHF
TGTGCCAGCAGGGCCGACACGGGGGTTTATCAGCCCCAGCATTTT
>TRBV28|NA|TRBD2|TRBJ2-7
CASSLNRLAGYYEQYF
TGTGCCAGCAGTTTAAATCGACTAGCGGGATACTACGAGCAGTACTTC
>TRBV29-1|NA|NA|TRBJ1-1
CSVDHRVGYTEAFF
TGCAGCGTTGACCACAGGGTAGGGTACACTGAAGCTTTCTTT
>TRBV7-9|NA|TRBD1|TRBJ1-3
CASSLTGANSGNTIYF
TGTGCCAGCAGCTTGACAGGGGCCAACTCTGGAAACACCATATATTTT
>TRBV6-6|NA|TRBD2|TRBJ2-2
CASSYPGLAGELFF
TGTGCCAGCAGCTATCCGGGACTAGCCGGGGAGCTGTTTTTT
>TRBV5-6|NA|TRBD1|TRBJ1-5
CASSFGQANQPQHF
TGTGCCAGCAGCTTTGGACAGGCCAATCAGCCCCAGCATTTT
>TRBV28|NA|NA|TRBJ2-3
CASSLIGSTDTQYF
TGTGCCAGCAGTTTAATTGGGAGCACAGATACGCAGTATTTT